Given below is one TCR beta chain in context. The PCR had 60 Vbeta and 13 Jbeta primers. Only in-frame clones appear in the TCRdb table, and some are missing; sequencing was by immunoSEQ multiplex PCR. In total, the table holds more than 130,000 clones. This record comes from a study of cytomegalovirus exposure and HLA in healthy donors. Germline values: CDR1 MNHEY, CDR2 SVGAGI. This CDR3 has 15 amino acids. V gave up 1 base and J gave up 6 bases, with 15 bases separating them. The sequenced sample was PBMCs. This TCR derives from a man in his forties or fifties in good health and CMV-seronegative. The chain carries TRBV6-5 and TRBJ1-2; TRBD1 is a possible D gene (6 bases). The CDR3 nucleotides are TGTGCCAGCAGTTACTTTGTGGGGGCACCGCATGGCTACACCTTC. Translated, it gives CASSYFVGAPHGYTF.